The T cell receptor beta chain under discussion was sequenced for a study of blood T cell repertoires in COVID-19 (dated by TCRdb to the early 2020s). About the investigation overall: Collaborator samples came from the United States, Italy and Spain and covered acute and convalescent phases of COVID-19. The material from the prospective study consisted of cDNA or gDNA derived from T cells, B-cell-depleted T cells, or PBMCs. Deeply sampled blood TCRbeta repertoires from subjects exposed to, actively infected with, or recovered from COVID-19 were included in the dataset. The repertoires were made available in a free public database intended to serve as a resource for research on the immune response to SARS-CoV-2. The samples were drawn from the first 160 participants of the ongoing ImmuneRACE study and from more than 1,000 subjects provided by 6 global collaborators. A de-identified subject ID, COVID-19 status, age in years and sex were almost always included in the sample metadata. Where HLA class I and class II types were available, the types were taken from metadata supplied by the sample provider, not from assay-based typing. Overall study outcomes, separate from this receptor: The amount of clinical and demographic metadata varied by source and participant and was provided uncurated.

TCRbeta CDR3 regions were amplified from genomic DNA using the immunoSEQ Assay, a bias-controlled multiplex PCR. Per the original workflow: The number of nucleated cells in each sample was estimated by amplification of reference gene primers within the assay. To quantify the absolute abundance of each unique TCRbeta CDR3 rearrangement, sequence reads were collapsed and filtered. Productive Simpson clonality was computed per sample as the square root of Simpson's diversity index over productive rearrangements. TCRdb took this table from immuneACCESS and kept in-frame rearrangements with V and J called. Such tables lack part of the clones; where checked against another copy, unresolved V genes explain under half of the gap, and the rest is unexplained. From that table come the V and J calls and clone size; the DNA was used to work out D and trimming. The sample table shows hundreds of thousands of clones, and about 89% are seen once. About 2.3% of the sample is taken by the ten largest.

A note on this clone: Which antigen it targets is not known. Within one base of it there is no much larger clone, and no base qualities were kept.

V is pared back by 0 bases and J by 4 bases, with 12 bases lying between the germline termini. The CDR3, cysteine through phenylalanine, is 15 amino acids long. The sequence is cut down to CDR3 DNA, 45 bases in frame from base 1. For CDR1 and CDR2, the germline V gene lists SGHTA and FQGTGA. One collaborating source in Seattle enrolled patients while the patients were actively infected and followed the patients over time throughout the course of disease. Whole blood was collected in K2EDTA tubes by collaborating institutions according to the institutions' own protocols. For TCRbeta analysis, collaborator samples were shipped as frozen whole blood, as isolated PBMCs, or as DNA extracted from either sample type.

The chain was built from TRBV7-3 and TRBJ2-5, with no confidently assigned D gene. Sample: peripheral blood. This clonotype originated in a woman aged 60-75 years with COVID-19, enrolled during active disease. The CDR3 protein: CASSLTFGLAETQYF. The nucleotide sequence is given as TGTGCCAGCAGCTTAACATTTGGTCTGGCAGAGACCCAGTACTTC.